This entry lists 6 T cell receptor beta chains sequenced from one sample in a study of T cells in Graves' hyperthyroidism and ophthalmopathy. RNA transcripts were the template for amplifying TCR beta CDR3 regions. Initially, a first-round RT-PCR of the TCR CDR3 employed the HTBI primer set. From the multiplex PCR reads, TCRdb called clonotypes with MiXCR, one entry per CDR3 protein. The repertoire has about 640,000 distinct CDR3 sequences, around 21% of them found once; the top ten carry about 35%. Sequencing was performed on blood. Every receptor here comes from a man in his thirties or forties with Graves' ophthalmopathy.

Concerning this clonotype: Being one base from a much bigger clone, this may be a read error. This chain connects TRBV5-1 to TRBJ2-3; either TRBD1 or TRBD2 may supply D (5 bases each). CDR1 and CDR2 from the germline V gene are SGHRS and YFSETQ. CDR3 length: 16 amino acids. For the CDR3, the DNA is TGCGCCGGCAGCTCCGATGGGGGAAGGAGTACAGATACGCAGTATTTT. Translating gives CAGSSDGGRSTDTQYF.

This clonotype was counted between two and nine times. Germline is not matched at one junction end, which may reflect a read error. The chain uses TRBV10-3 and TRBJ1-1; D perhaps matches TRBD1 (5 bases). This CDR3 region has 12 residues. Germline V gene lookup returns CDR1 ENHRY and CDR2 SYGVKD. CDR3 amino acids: CAIGEEGTEAFF. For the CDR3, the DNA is TGTGCCATCGGTGAGGAGGGGACTGAAGCTTTCTTT.

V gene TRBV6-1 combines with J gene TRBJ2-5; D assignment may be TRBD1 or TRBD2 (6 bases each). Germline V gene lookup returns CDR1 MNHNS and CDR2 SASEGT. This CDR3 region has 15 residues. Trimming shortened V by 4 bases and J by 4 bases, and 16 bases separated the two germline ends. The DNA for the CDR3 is TGTGCCAGCAGTGCGAACAGGGCGGGGATAGAGACCCAGTACTTC. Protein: CASSANRAGIETQYF.

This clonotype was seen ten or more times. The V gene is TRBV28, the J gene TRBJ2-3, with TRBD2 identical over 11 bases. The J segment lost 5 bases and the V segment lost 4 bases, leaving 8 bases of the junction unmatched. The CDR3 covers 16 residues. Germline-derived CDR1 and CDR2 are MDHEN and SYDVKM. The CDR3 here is CASSSPGTSGLDTQYF. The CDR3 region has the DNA TGTGCCAGCAGTTCCCCCGGGACTAGCGGTTTAGATACGCAGTATTTT.

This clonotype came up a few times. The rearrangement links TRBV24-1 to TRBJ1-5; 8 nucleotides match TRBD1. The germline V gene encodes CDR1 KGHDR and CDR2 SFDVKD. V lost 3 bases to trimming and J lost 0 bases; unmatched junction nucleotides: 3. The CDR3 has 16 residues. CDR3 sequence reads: CATSDAGQASNQPQHF. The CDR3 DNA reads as TGTGCCACCAGTGATGCGGGACAGGCTAGCAATCAGCCCCAGCATTTT.

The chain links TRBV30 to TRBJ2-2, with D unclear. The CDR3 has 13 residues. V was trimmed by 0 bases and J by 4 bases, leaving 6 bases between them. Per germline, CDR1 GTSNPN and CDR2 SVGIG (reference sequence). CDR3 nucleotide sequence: TGTGCCTGGAGTGTGCAAAGCACCGGGGAGCTGTTTTTT. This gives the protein CAWSVQSTGELFF.